Given below is one T cell receptor beta chain in context. Per the original data handling: Amplified reference gene primers provided the basis for estimating nucleated cell counts. The table came from immunoSEQ multiplex PCR; TCRdb's copy has only in-frame clones and leaves some out. V and J calls and clone size are as listed in that table; D and trimming were resolved from the DNA. The sample yields around 240,000 clones, roughly 83% seen once. CDR1 and CDR2 (germline): LGHDT, YNNKEL (reference sequence). The V and J ends lost 4 bases and 3 bases, in that order; junction bases with no gene match: 2. The CDR3 runs to 15 residues. The data stem from a study of blood T cell repertoires in COVID-19. Study as a whole: The United States, Italy and Spain provided the acute and convalescent COVID-19 samples. Sample material is recorded as cDNA or gDNA derived from T cells, B-cell-depleted T cells, or PBMCs.

V is TRBV3-1 (or the pseudogene TRBV3-2) and J is TRBJ2-1, with 11 bases lining up with TRBD2. This TCR was sampled from a woman aged 45 to 65 with acute or convalescent COVID-19. The material sequenced was peripheral blood. CDR3 region: CASSPTSGGYNEQFF. In DNA, the CDR3 is TGTGCCAGCAGCCCCACTAGCGGGGGCTACAATGAGCAGTTCTTC.